This T cell receptor (beta chain) is drawn from a study of a mutant IDH1 vaccine in newly diagnosed glioma. Study background: Patients had received radiotherapy, temozolomide, or both previously, most receiving both. Regarding the study as a whole: Of all patients, around 94% showed vaccine-induced immune responses.

In regard to this clone: The antigen is undetermined.

Time point defined: week 47, end of study. Topical imiquimod accompanied each vaccine dose, which consisted of 300 ug of mutant IDH1 20-mer peptide. Libraries were prepared by immunoSEQ multiplex PCR; TCRdb keeps only in-frame clonotypes and omits some of them. The sample has about 23,000 clones, roughly 83% seen once; the top ten hold 2.8%. The CDR3 sequence is 16 residues long. The germline V and J ends were trimmed by 1 base and 4 bases, with 16 bases remaining between them. Germline V lookup: CDR1 MNHEY, CDR2 SVGAGI. The sample in question was PBMCs, obtained from a glioma patient whose treatment included an IDH1 peptide vaccine. V and J are TRBV6-5 and TRBJ2-5, with D possibly being TRBD1 or TRBD2 (5 bases each). This TCR was sampled from a man in his forties with glioma. CDR3 DNA sequence: TGTGCCAGCAGTTACTTTTGGGCCTCTGGGGGAGAGACCCAGTACTTC. Its translation: CASSYFWASGGETQYF.